These 30 T cell receptor beta chains were all obtained from the same sample, sequenced in a study of lymphopenia after photon versus proton radiotherapy. Only in-frame clones appear in the TCRdb table, and some are missing; sequencing was by immunoSEQ multiplex PCR. The sample carries about 40,000 clones, about 82% recorded once. Sequencing was performed on peripheral blood, taken from a patient treated with proton-based radiotherapy. The receptors originated from a woman in her 70s with pancreatic cancer. Some clones in this sample may be carry-over from other donors' samples.

The chain uses TRBV28 and TRBJ1-2; no firm D call. CDR3 length equals 12 residues. Looked up from germline, CDR1 is MDHEN and CDR2 is SYDVKM. V lost 2 bases and J lost 4, with 5 bases in between. CDR3 residues: CASSLEPYGYTF. CDR3 nucleotides: TGTGCCAGCAGTTTAGAACCCTATGGCTACACCTTC.

V gene TRBV9 combines with J gene TRBJ2-2, with TRBD2 matching over 9 bases. V gave up 3 bases and J gave up 2 bases; unmatched junction bases: 2. Germline assignment: CDR1 SGDLS and CDR2 YYNGEE. The CDR3 sequence is 15 residues long. Here the CDR3 reads CASSASGTNTGELFF. The DNA for the CDR3 is TGTGCCAGCAGCGCTAGCGGGACCAACACCGGGGAGCTGTTTTTT.

V is TRBV29-1 and J is TRBJ2-1; perhaps D is TRBD1 or TRBD2 (6 bases each). The CDR3 has 19 residues. Between the trimmed V and J ends, which lost 5 bases and 9 bases, there was a span of 35 bases. Germline V lookup: CDR1 SQVTM, CDR2 ANQGSEA. In DNA, the CDR3 is TGCAGCGTTCCTGCCGGAGGTGCCGGGGGCGCATCTATTTATGGTGAGCAGTTCTTC. Its protein product is CSVPAGGAGGASIYGEQFF.

This clone has just a few counts. The V and J genes are TRBV2 and TRBJ1-5, with unresolved D. CDR1 and CDR2 from the germline V gene are SNHLY and FYNNEI. CDR3 size: 14 residues. Trimming shortened V by 4 bases and J by 4 bases, and 11 bases separated the two germline ends. This CDR3 is CASSVGPGNQPQHF. The CDR3 region has the DNA TGTGCCAGCAGTGTGGGCCCGGGGAATCAGCCCCAGCATTTT.

The chain is built from TRBV5-8 and TRBJ2-7; D unresolved. This CDR3 has 16 amino acids. Trimming shortened V by 0 bases and J by 0 bases, and 13 bases separated the two germline ends. Germline CDR1 is SGHTS and CDR2 is YDEGEE. The CDR3 DNA is TGTGCCAGCAGCTTGGCCTGGTCTTCTTTCTCCTACGAGCAGTACTTC. Protein product: CASSLAWSSFSYEQYF.

The chain links TRBV6-6 to TRBJ2-2; D not certain. Looked up from germline, CDR1 is MNHNY and CDR2 is SVGAGI (reference sequence). The CDR3 consists of 14 residues. The germline V and J ends were trimmed by 6 bases and 6 bases, with 14 bases remaining between them. CDR3 loop: CASSPTAPAGELFF. The CDR3 DNA reads TGTGCCAGCAGCCCTACTGCTCCGGCCGGGGAGCTGTTTTTT.

The V gene is TRBV18, the J gene TRBJ2-7, with 13 positions matching TRBD2. The CDR3 covers 15 residues. CDR1 KGHSH and CDR2 LQKENI come from the germline V gene. The J segment lost 7 bases and the V segment lost 5 bases, leaving 8 bases of the junction unmatched. The CDR3 nucleotides read TGTGCCAGCTCAATTGGACTAGCGGGAGAGGGTGAGCAGTACTTC. It specifies CASSIGLAGEGEQYF.

The chain recombines TRBV6-6 with TRBJ2-1; 11 bases fit TRBD1. CDR1 is MNHNY and CDR2 is SVGAGI in the germline V gene (reference sequence). The J segment lost 7 bases and the V segment lost 6 bases, leaving 8 bases of the junction unmatched. The CDR3 contains 15 residues. DNA for the CDR3: TGTGCCAGCAGGGGACAGGGGGGACTCTTTAATGAGCAGTTCTTC. Residues: CASRGQGGLFNEQFF.

The chain employs TRBV7-2 and TRBJ2-3; TRBD2 agrees at 8 bases. Germline V gene lookup returns CDR1 SGHTA and CDR2 FQGNSA. With V trimmed by 5 bases and J by 4 bases, 8 bases remained unmatched. CDR3 length: 15 amino acids. The CDR3 here is CASSGRGGGADTQYF. Written as DNA, the CDR3 is TGTGCCAGCAGCGGACGGGGGGGAGGCGCAGATACGCAGTATTTT.

CDR3: CASSQGARSDTQYF. The CDR3 DNA reads as TGTGCCAGCAGCCAAGGGGCGCGGTCAGATACGCAGTATTTT. The chain employs TRBV14 and TRBJ2-3; D remains unclear. CDR1 is SGHDN, CDR2 FVKESK, per germline. The CDR3 spans 14 residues. The V end was cut by 1 base, the J end by 4 bases, with 9 bases between.

The gene calls are TRBV7-9 and TRBJ2-5; perhaps D is TRBD1 or TRBD2 (5 bases each). The CDR3 is made up of 15 amino acids. With 1 base removed from V and 5 bases from J, the gap between germline ends came to 14 bases. CDR1 and CDR2 (germline): SEHNR, FQNEAQ (reference sequence). CDR3 sequence (DNA): TGTGCCAGCAGCTTAGAAGGGGCTAGCTTGGAGACCCAGTACTTC. Translated, it gives CASSLEGASLETQYF.

The V gene is TRBV19, the J gene TRBJ2-7; 9 bases map to TRBD1. J gave up 1 base and V 3 bases, and 4 bases lay outside the gene matches. This CDR3 region has 15 residues. CDR1 and CDR2 (germline): LNHDA, SQIVND (reference sequence). CDR3 in DNA: TGTGCCAGTAGTATCGGGACAGGGAGGTCCTACGAGCAGTACTTC. This translates into CASSIGTGRSYEQYF.

This chain connects TRBV27 to TRBJ1-5; D is uncertain. CDR3 size: 16 residues. Per the germline V gene, CDR1 is MNHEY and CDR2 is SMNVEV (reference sequence). The germline V and J ends were trimmed by 3 bases and 0 bases, with 12 bases remaining between them. In nucleotides, the CDR3 is TGTGCCAGCAGTTTGTTGTCGGGAGTTAGCAATCAGCCCCAGCATTTT. Its protein is CASSLLSGVSNQPQHF.

The chain combines TRBV7-2 with TRBJ2-1; 8 nucleotides agree with TRBD2. The CDR3 extends over 16 amino acids. Germline CDR1 and CDR2: SGHTA and FQGNSA. With V trimmed by 4 bases and J by 2 bases, 7 bases remained unmatched. In DNA form, the CDR3 reads TGTGCCAGCAGCTCGCCTTCTAGCGGGCCCTACAATGAGCAGTTCTTC. Its protein product is CASSSPSSGPYNEQFF.

The rearrangement joins TRBV2 to TRBJ1-3; TRBD1 is a possible D gene (5 bases). V lost 6 bases and J lost 1, with 7 bases in between. The CDR3 is 13 amino acids. Germline CDR1 reads SNHLY; CDR2 reads FYNNEI. CDR3 bases: TGTGCCAGCAGGGACAATTCTGGAAACACCATATATTTT. Translated: CASRDNSGNTIYF.

This sequence joins TRBV18 and TRBJ1-5, with TRBD1 matching over 8 bases. The CDR3 is 16 residues long. V shed 5 bases, J shed 1 base, and the junction held 7 bases outside the gene matches. Germline V CDR1 and CDR2: KGHSH, LQKENI. CDR3 protein: CASSAGTGKSNQPQHF. The CDR3 DNA reads as TGTGCCAGCTCAGCCGGGACAGGAAAAAGCAATCAGCCCCAGCATTTT.

Here the CDR3 DNA reads TGCGCCAGCAGACAGGTCGGTGTCTCTGGGGCCAACGTCCTGACTTTC. Translation gives CASRQVGVSGANVLTF. The V call is TRBV5-1, the J call TRBJ2-6, with D possibly being TRBD1 (5 bases). This CDR3 has 16 amino acids. The germline gives CDR1 SGHRS, CDR2 YFSETQ. V lost 5 bases, J lost 0 bases, and 12 bases lay in between.

In the case of this clone: A junction boundary mismatches the germline segment, possibly from a read error. The chain links TRBV9 to TRBJ1-2, with a possible D match to TRBD1 (5 bases). Germline V gene lookup returns CDR1 SGDLS and CDR2 YYNGEE. The CDR3 is made up of 13 amino acids. CDR3: CASSVPGGLTYHF. DNA of the CDR3: TGTGCCAGCAGCGTACCGGGGGGGTTAACATACCACTTC.

V is TRBV7-8 and J is TRBJ2-2; D not resolved. From germline, CDR1 is SGHVS and CDR2 FQNEAQ. V shed 1 base and J shed 1 base, with 7 bases lying between them. The CDR3 runs 15 residues. CDR3 bases: TGTGCCAGCAGCTTAGGGCGGCTGAACACCGGGGAGCTGTTTTTT. Amino acids: CASSLGRLNTGELFF.

The sample holds a few counts of this clone. The chain carries TRBV25-1 and TRBJ1-2; D may be TRBD1 (5 bases). There are 16 residues in the CDR3. Looked up from germline, CDR1 is MGHDK and CDR2 is SYGVNS. The V gene lost 3 bases and the J gene lost 0 bases, with 14 bases spanning the gap. CDR3 DNA sequence: TGTGCCAGCAGTGAGGGGACGGTTACGACTAACTATGGCTACACCTTC. Amino acid sequence: CASSEGTVTTNYGYTF.

The V and J genes are TRBV7-9 and TRBJ1-5; 7 nucleotides match TRBD1. The CDR3 runs 14 residues. V was clipped by 5 bases and J by 4 bases; unmatched bases: 5. The germline gives CDR1 SEHNR, CDR2 FQNEAQ (reference sequence). The CDR3 DNA reads as TGTGCCAGCAGCGCCGGGACAGATAATCAGCCCCAGCATTTT. This translates into CASSAGTDNQPQHF. Looking up the rest from reference TRBV7-9 and TRBJ1-5 gives the full variable domain: DTGVSQNPRHKITKRGQNVTFRCDPISEHNRLYWYRQTLGQGPEFLTYFQNEAQLEKSRLLSDRFSAERPKGSFSTLEIQRTEQGDSAMYLCASSAGTDNQPQHFGDGTRLSIL.

The chain is built from TRBV7-2 and TRBJ2-7; 9 bases agree with TRBD2. Unmatched junction bases numbered 2, after V lost 1 base and J lost 1 base. Germline V gene sequence: CDR1 SGHTA, CDR2 FQGNSA. The CDR3 is 15 residues long. CDR3 in amino acids: CASSLGSGRSYEQYF. In nucleotides, the CDR3 is TGTGCCAGCAGCTTAGGGAGCGGGAGGTCCTACGAGCAGTACTTC.

The table lists this clone with a few counts. The V call is TRBV7-2, the J call TRBJ2-7; 9 bases map to TRBD2. The CDR3 is 14 residues long. After removal of 0 bases from V and 6 bases from J, the junction contained 3 bases not matched to a gene. Germline CDR1 reads SGHTA; CDR2 reads FQGNSA. This CDR3 is CASSLASGSGEQYF. CDR3 nucleotide sequence: TGTGCCAGCAGCTTAGCTAGCGGGAGTGGCGAGCAGTACTTC.

V and J are TRBV28 and TRBJ2-4, with TRBD1 identical over 10 bases. V shed 5 bases, J shed 9 bases, and the junction held 13 bases outside the gene matches. Germline V lookup: CDR1 MDHEN, CDR2 SYDVKM. There are 16 residues in the CDR3. As DNA, the CDR3 is TGTGCCAGCAGTCCGATGGACAGGGGGGTATGGGGCATTCAGTACTTC. This codes for CASSPMDRGVWGIQYF.

This chain links TRBV5-1 with TRBJ2-7, with 7 bases matching TRBD2. The trim removed 3 bases at V and 0 bases at J, leaving 6 bases unmatched. Germline CDR1 and CDR2: SGHRS and YFSETQ. This CDR3 is 15 amino acids long. CDR3 loop: CASSSMGGTSYEQYF. In nucleotides, the CDR3 is TGCGCCAGCAGCTCAATGGGAGGGACCTCCTACGAGCAGTACTTC.

The chain has TRBV6-1 and TRBJ2-7, with 11 bases fitting TRBD2. The V and J ends lost 4 bases and 2 bases, in that order; junction bases with no gene match: 4. The CDR3 extends over 15 amino acids. The germline V gene encodes CDR1 MNHNS and CDR2 SASEGT. The CDR3 loop reads CASSVQGLAAYEQYF. The DNA of the CDR3 is TGTGCCAGCAGTGTACAGGGACTAGCGGCCTACGAGCAGTACTTC.

This clone was seen more than once but under ten times. The V gene is TRBV2, the J gene TRBJ1-1; D is possibly TRBD1 (5 bases). Germline CDR1 and CDR2: SNHLY and FYNNEI. V gave up 3 bases and J gave up 5 bases, with 10 bases separating them. The CDR3 spans 13 residues. CDR3 sequence: CASSDWGRTEAFF. Here the CDR3 DNA reads TGTGCCAGCAGTGATTGGGGCCGGACTGAAGCTTTCTTT.

The chain uses TRBV15 and TRBJ2-1; possible D gene TRBD1, 6 bases. V lost 5 bases, J lost 6 bases, and 8 bases lay in between. Germline V gene data show CDR1 as LNHNV and CDR2 as YYDKDF (reference sequence). The CDR3 runs to 12 residues. CDR3 amino acids: CATSVRGNEQFF. CDR3 DNA: TGTGCCACCAGCGTCAGGGGCAATGAGCAGTTCTTC.

J is TRBJ2-5 and V is TRBV5-6, with 8 bases fitting TRBD1. The CDR3 loop spans 14 amino acids. J gave up 2 bases and V 5 bases, and 5 bases lay outside the gene matches. CDR1 and CDR2 from the germline V gene are SGHDT and YYEEEE. In DNA, the CDR3 is TGTGCCAGCAGGTCCGGGACAGGACAAGAGACCCAGTACTTC. Residues: CASRSGTGQETQYF.

In DNA, the CDR3 is TGTGCCAGCAGCCTCTCAGTTGGAGCGGATGGCTACACCTTC. Translated, it gives CASSLSVGADGYTF. The chain recombines TRBV7-9 with TRBJ1-2, with D unresolved. Per germline, CDR1 SEHNR and CDR2 FQNEAQ (reference sequence). Trimming took off 5 bases at V and 6 bases at J, with 16 bases between the two ends. The CDR3 sequence is 14 residues long.